The sequence of this T cell receptor (beta chain) was determined in a study of blood T cell repertoires in COVID-19. Whole-study context: The cDNA or gDNA used as material had been derived from T cells, B-cell-depleted T cells, or PBMCs.

The CDR3 spans 16 residues. Per germline, CDR1 LGHNA and CDR2 YNFKEQ. Unmatched junction bases numbered 4, after V lost 0 bases and J lost 0 bases. TCRdb's table, derived via immunoSEQ multiplex PCR, lists solely in-frame clones and lacks some. The table shows 140,000 to 150,000 clones, with roughly 80% occurring only once. The specimen was peripheral blood. V is TRBV4-2 and J is TRBJ2-7; 8 nucleotides agree with TRBD2. The sequence was obtained from a human donor in a cohort sampled during active COVID-19. The CDR3 here is CASSQDWAGGSYEQYF. CDR3 nucleotide sequence: TGTGCCAGCAGCCAAGATTGGGCGGGGGGCTCCTACGAGCAGTACTTC.